Presented here are 29 T cell receptor beta chains from one specimen sequenced in a study of radiation and T cells in renal cell carcinoma. Assay used: immunoSEQ multiplex PCR; TCRdb lists only in-frame clones, some missing. The table records some 120,000 clones, more than 80% of them present only once. Sample time point: blood 2 weeks post-SBRT. Treatment denoted: 15 Gy SBRT to primary tumor, nephrectomy 4 weeks later. The material was blood, obtained from a patient whose treatment included radiotherapy and nephrectomy. Receptor source: a woman aged 55-69 years with renal cell carcinoma.

This sequence joins TRBV5-1 and TRBJ1-1; D gene unclear. CDR3 size: 13 residues. The V end was cut by 4 bases, the J end by 1 base, with 8 bases between. Germline CDR1 and CDR2: SGHRS and YFSETQ. In nucleotides, the CDR3 is TGCGCCAGCAGCCTCCAACGGAACACTGAAGCTTTCTTT. Its protein product is CASSLQRNTEAFF.

V gene TRBV28 combines with J gene TRBJ1-5, with unresolved D. CDR3 size: 16 residues. The V gene lost 5 bases and the J gene lost 2 bases, with 16 bases spanning the gap. CDR1 MDHEN and CDR2 SYDVKM come from the germline V gene. CDR3 region: CASSPPPGRRNQPQHF. The CDR3 region has the DNA TGTGCCAGCAGTCCCCCCCCCGGCCGGCGCAATCAGCCCCAGCATTTT.

This CDR3 is CASSPDRVNTEAFF. Written as DNA, the CDR3 is TGTGCCAGCAGTCCGGACAGGGTGAACACTGAAGCTTTCTTT. The chain combines TRBV6-5 with TRBJ1-1; TRBD1 matches 8 bases. The CDR3 loop spans 14 amino acids. Germline V gene sequence: CDR1 MNHEY, CDR2 SVGAGI. The junction had 2 bases not matched to a gene; V was cut back by 5 bases and J by 0 bases.

This chain uses TRBV6-1 with TRBJ2-1; 7 bases are shared with TRBD2. This CDR3 is built from 17 residues. Unmatched junction bases numbered 18, after V lost 4 bases and J lost 9 bases. Germline V gene sequence: CDR1 MNHNS, CDR2 SASEGT. The CDR3 is CASSVSGLVLISGEQFF. The CDR3 coding sequence is TGTGCCAGCAGTGTCTCTGGACTAGTATTGATATCGGGTGAGCAGTTCTTC.

V gene TRBV5-1 combines with J gene TRBJ2-2; unclear D gene. Germline-derived CDR1 and CDR2 are SGHRS and YFSETQ. V was clipped by 5 bases and J by 7 bases, with 18 bases between them. There are 15 residues in the CDR3. The CDR3 protein is CASRRLSEKVGELFF. The CDR3 coding sequence is TGCGCCAGCAGAAGATTGTCGGAGAAGGTCGGGGAGCTGTTTTTT.

The chain couples TRBV5-6 to TRBJ1-5; D gene uncertain. Trimming pared 0 bases from V and 3 bases from J, leaving 10 bases between. The germline V gene has CDR1 SGHDT and CDR2 YYEEEE. The CDR3 runs to 15 residues. In nucleotides, the CDR3 is TGTGCCAGCAGCTTGGCCGGGGTGGTCAATCAGCCCCAGCATTTT. Translation gives CASSLAGVVNQPQHF.

The chain combines TRBV29-1 with TRBJ1-2; 7 bases fit TRBD1. The CDR3 totals 11 residues. Germline V gene lookup returns CDR1 SQVTM and CDR2 ANQGSEA. With V trimmed by 5 bases and J by 14 bases, 11 bases remained unmatched. The CDR3 is CSVRQGPSETF. In DNA, the CDR3 is TGCAGCGTTAGACAGGGTCCCAGTGAAACCTTC.

The rearrangement uses TRBV5-6 and TRBJ1-4; D gene ambiguous. CDR1 and CDR2 (germline): SGHDT, YYEEEE. Deletions cut 2 bases from V and 3 bases from J, with 8 bases between. The CDR3 contains 14 residues. The CDR3 DNA sequence: TGTGCCAGCAGCTTCAAAGGTCCTAATGAAAAACTGTTTTTT. This codes for CASSFKGPNEKLFF.

The V call is TRBV9, the J call TRBJ2-3, with D unresolved. Germline assignment: CDR1 SGDLS and CDR2 YYNGEE. With 0 bases removed from V and 6 bases from J, the gap between germline ends came to 17 bases. This CDR3 contains 16 residues. CDR3 protein: CASSVAPTSPGDTQYF. Here the CDR3 DNA reads TGTGCCAGCAGCGTAGCCCCCACATCCCCCGGGGATACGCAGTATTTT. The full variable domain, rest sourced from reference TRBV9 and TRBJ2-3, is DSGVTQTPKHLITATGQRVTLRCSPRSGDLSVYWYQQSLDQGLQFLIQYYNGEERAKGNILERFSAQQFPDLHSELNLSSLELGDSALYFCASSVAPTSPGDTQYFGPGTRLTVL.

With regard to this clone: This CDR3 is also generated by other DNA sequences in the sample. This chain connects TRBV4-1 to TRBJ1-2; 10 nucleotides line up with TRBD1. The CDR3 totals 13 residues. Per germline, CDR1 MGHRA and CDR2 YSYEKL. The trim removed 3 bases at V and 5 bases at J, leaving 0 bases unmatched. The CDR3 reads CASSQGQGYGYTF. The DNA of the CDR3 is TGCGCCAGCAGCCAGGGACAGGGGTATGGCTACACCTTC.

The gene calls are TRBV27 and TRBJ1-6; no reliable D call. The V end was cut by 7 bases, the J end by 7 bases, with 11 bases between. This CDR3 has 13 amino acids. Germline CDR1 is MNHEY and CDR2 is SMNVEV (reference sequence). CDR3 region: CASTPKKNSPLHF. CDR3 nucleotides: TGTGCCAGCACCCCTAAGAAAAATTCACCCCTCCACTTT.

This chain links TRBV19 with TRBJ1-2; the match to TRBD1 covers 10 bases. CDR3 size: 15 residues. The ends lost 3 bases at V and 7 bases at J; junction bases unmatched: 8. Germline V lookup: CDR1 LNHDA, CDR2 SQIVND (reference sequence). CDR3 nucleotide sequence: TGTGCCAGTAGTATCGCCCGGGACAGGGGTTCTGGCTACACCTTC. This gives the protein CASSIARDRGSGYTF.

The V and J genes are TRBV2 and TRBJ1-2; no clear D gene. Looked up from germline, CDR1 is SNHLY and CDR2 is FYNNEI. The CDR3 extends over 14 amino acids. Trimming pared 3 bases from V and 4 bases from J, leaving 12 bases between. CDR3 coding DNA: TGTGCCAGCAGTGAGCAGACGGGTTCCTATGGCTACACCTTC. It encodes CASSEQTGSYGYTF.

The chain is built from TRBV4-1 and TRBJ2-7; 7 nucleotides agree with TRBD1. This CDR3 has 15 residues. The germline gives CDR1 MGHRA, CDR2 YSYEKL. J gave up 2 bases and V 2 bases, and 6 bases lay outside the gene matches. In nucleotides, the CDR3 is TGCGCCAGCAGCCAAAGAAGGGACAGCCCCTACGAGCAGTACTTC. Translated: CASSQRRDSPYEQYF.

This chain joins TRBV6-5 and TRBJ1-4; D possibly corresponds to TRBD1 (5 bases). The CDR3 runs to 15 residues. The ends were cut back, 0 bases at V and 6 bases at J, with 11 bases in the middle. Looked up from germline, CDR1 is MNHEY and CDR2 is SVGAGI. The CDR3 bases are TGTGCCAGCAGTTACTCGGGGGTTGCTGATGAAAAACTGTTTTTT. As protein: CASSYSGVADEKLFF.

This rearrangement joins TRBV6-5 to TRBJ2-7; the match to TRBD1 covers 9 bases. Germline loops: CDR1 MNHEY, CDR2 SVGAGI. Trimming at V came to 7 bases and at J to 5 bases, leaving 12 bases not matched to a gene. This CDR3 is built from 15 residues. The chain's CDR3 is CASTKGQGWIHEQYF. CDR3 DNA: TGTGCCAGCACCAAGGGACAGGGTTGGATCCACGAGCAGTACTTC.

This rearrangement joins TRBV6-1 to TRBJ1-2; unclear D gene. Between the trimmed V and J ends, which lost 0 bases and 8 bases, there was a span of 13 bases. The CDR3 runs 14 residues. Germline CDR1 reads MNHNS; CDR2 reads SASEGT. This CDR3 reads CASSEAGWGAGYTF. DNA of the CDR3: TGTGCCAGCAGTGAAGCCGGGTGGGGTGCAGGCTACACCTTC.

As to this clone: Germline and junction disagree at one end, which may indicate a read error. The V and J genes are TRBV10-3 and TRBJ1-2; D gene uncertain. This CDR3 region has 15 residues. CDR1 ENHRY and CDR2 SYGVKD come from the germline V gene. The DNA of the CDR3 is TGTGCCAGCAGTGAGACCTTTGGACTCGAGTCTGGCTACACCTTC. It encodes CASSETFGLESGYTF.

The rearrangement uses TRBV4-3 and TRBJ2-4, with D possibly TRBD2 on 6 matching bases. Germline lookup yields CDR1 LGHNA and CDR2 YSLEER. V was cut by 1 base and J by 2 bases, with 15 bases left in between. This CDR3 contains 17 residues. In DNA form, the CDR3 reads TGCGCCAGCAGCCAAGGGCCGGCCGCGGGATCCAAAAACATTCAGTACTTC. Translation: CASSQGPAAGSKNIQYF.

CDR3 in DNA: TGTGCCAGCTCACCATCGACAGCGATCAATCAGCCCCAGCATTTT. Protein sequence: CASSPSTAINQPQHF. V is TRBV18 and J is TRBJ1-5; tentative D call: TRBD1 (5 bases). V gave up 2 bases and J gave up 3 bases, with 11 bases separating them. In germline, CDR1 is KGHSH, CDR2 LQKENI. CDR3 length: 15 residues.

Comments on this clone: Mismatch with germline at one junction end may stem from a read error. The chain combines TRBV7-7 with TRBJ1-1; D not certain. The germline V gene has CDR1 SSHAT and CDR2 FNYEAQ (reference sequence). The CDR3 length is 14 residues. In DNA form, the CDR3 reads TGTGCTAGCAGCTTAATATACTCCGGCGCTGAAGCTTTCTTT. Protein product: CASSLIYSGAEAFF.

The rearrangement links TRBV25-1 to TRBJ1-2; the D is unclear. Trimming stripped 6 bases from V and 4 bases from J, with 12 bases between. The CDR3 runs 13 residues. Looked up from germline, CDR1 is MGHDK and CDR2 is SYGVNS. The CDR3 here is CASRGTVVYGYTF. The DNA of the CDR3 is TGTGCCAGCAGGGGCACTGTTGTCTATGGCTACACCTTC.

V and J are TRBV7-9 and TRBJ2-2; no reliable D call. V shed 4 bases and J shed 6 bases, with 6 bases lying between them. The CDR3 has 12 amino acids. CDR1 and CDR2 from the germline V gene are SEHNR and FQNEAQ (reference sequence). Here the CDR3 DNA reads TGTGCCAGCAGCTCCCCTTCCGGGGAGCTGTTTTTT. This codes for CASSSPSGELFF.

The rearrangement uses TRBV14 and TRBJ1-2; D might be TRBD1 (6 bases). CDR1 and CDR2 from the germline V gene are SGHDN and FVKESK. The CDR3 length is 14 residues. V lost 4 bases and J 2 bases, leaving 11 bases between the germline ends. In nucleotides, the CDR3 is TGTGCCAGCAGCCCGGACAGTTTCAACTATGGCTACACCTTC. Translated: CASSPDSFNYGYTF.

The chain uses TRBV19 and TRBJ2-1; D uncertain. CDR3 length: 15 amino acids. Trimming stripped 3 bases from V and 5 bases from J, with 14 bases between. Germline V gene lookup returns CDR1 LNHDA and CDR2 SQIVND (reference sequence). The CDR3 here is CASSMLAGAHNEQFF. In DNA, the CDR3 is TGTGCCAGTAGTATGCTGGCCGGCGCTCACAATGAGCAGTTCTTC.

The CDR3 here is CASSLSQGSSGANVLTF. Written as DNA, the CDR3 is TGTGCCAGCAGTTTGTCGCAGGGCTCATCTGGGGCCAACGTCCTGACTTTC. The rearrangement joins TRBV28 to TRBJ2-6, with D possibly TRBD1 on 5 matching bases. The CDR3 is made up of 17 amino acids. Germline V CDR1 and CDR2: MDHEN, SYDVKM. V was clipped by 3 bases and J by 1 base, with 13 bases between them.

This clone was recorded a few times. The V gene is TRBV2, the J gene TRBJ2-1; TRBD2 aligns across 12 bases. CDR3 length: 14 amino acids. The V gene end was trimmed by 7 bases and the J gene end by 7 bases; junction bases not matched to a gene: 5. Germline V lookup: CDR1 SNHLY, CDR2 FYNNEI. The CDR3, as DNA: TGTGCCAGCACGACTAGCGGGGGACGAAATGAGCAGTTCTTC. It yields the protein CASTTSGGRNEQFF.

The chain joins TRBV11-2 to TRBJ2-3; possibly TRBD1 for D (5 bases). V was clipped by 3 bases and J by 9 bases, with 19 bases between them. The germline V gene encodes CDR1 SGHAT and CDR2 FQNNGV. This CDR3 is 15 amino acids long. The CDR3 DNA reads as TGTGCCAGCAGCTTGCTCGGCCCTGGGGCTGACACGCAGTATTTT. Translation: CASSLLGPGADTQYF. The variable domain in full, completed from reference TRBV11-2 and TRBJ2-3, reads EAGVAQSPRYKIIEKRQSVAFWCNPISGHATLYWYQQILGQGPKLLIQFQNNGVVDDSQLPKDRFSAERLKGVDSTLKIQPAKLEDSAVYLCASSLLGPGADTQYFGPGTRLTVL.

J is TRBJ2-1 and V is TRBV15; 11 bases align to TRBD1. This CDR3 is 17 amino acids long. The ends lost 2 bases at V and 8 bases at J; junction bases unmatched: 11. From germline, CDR1 is LNHNV and CDR2 YYDKDF (reference sequence). The CDR3 here is CATSRPPRDRGIYEQFF. In nucleotides, the CDR3 is TGTGCCACCAGCAGACCCCCGAGGGACAGGGGGATCTATGAGCAGTTCTTC.